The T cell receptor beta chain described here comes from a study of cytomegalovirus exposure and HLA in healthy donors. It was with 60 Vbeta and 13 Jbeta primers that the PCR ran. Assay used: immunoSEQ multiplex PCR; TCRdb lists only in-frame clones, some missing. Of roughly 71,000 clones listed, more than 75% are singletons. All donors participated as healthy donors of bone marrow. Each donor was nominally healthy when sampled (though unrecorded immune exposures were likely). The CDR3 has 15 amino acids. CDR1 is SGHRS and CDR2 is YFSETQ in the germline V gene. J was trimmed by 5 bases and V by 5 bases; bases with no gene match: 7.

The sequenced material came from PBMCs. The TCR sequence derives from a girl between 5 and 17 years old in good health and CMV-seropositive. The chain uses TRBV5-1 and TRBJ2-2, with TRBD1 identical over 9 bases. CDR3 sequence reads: CASSSGTGRTGELFF. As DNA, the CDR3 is TGCGCCAGCAGTTCCGGGACAGGGCGGACCGGGGAGCTGTTTTTT.